The 19 T cell receptor beta chains below come from one sample, sequenced in a study of blood T cell repertoires in COVID-19. TCRdb keeps only in-frame clones here, not all; method: immunoSEQ multiplex PCR. The sample has 150,000 to 200,000 clones, 85% to 95% seen once. The sequenced sample was peripheral blood. The receptors here all came from a woman between 55 and 75 years old with COVID-19, enrolled during active disease.

J is TRBJ2-2 and V is TRBV19, with TRBD2 matching over 8 bases. V trimming: 6 bases; J trimming: 0 bases; junction bases outside the gene matches: 12. CDR1 is LNHDA, CDR2 SQIVND, per germline (reference sequence). This CDR3 has 18 residues. The CDR3 is CASRLPRGGSTNTGELFF. CDR3 sequence (DNA): TGTGCCAGTAGGCTCCCCCGGGGGGGGAGTACGAACACCGGGGAGCTGTTTTTT.

This sequence joins TRBV11-3 and TRBJ2-7; tentative D call: TRBD1 (6 bases). V lost 3 bases, J lost 4 bases, and 10 bases lay in between. The CDR3 contains 13 residues. CDR1 is SGHNT, CDR2 YENEEA, per germline. Here the CDR3 DNA reads TGTGCCAGCAGCTTCGGGACAAATTACGAGCAGTACTTC. Translating it yields CASSFGTNYEQYF.

This chain links TRBV6-2 or TRBV6-3 with TRBJ1-5; TRBD1 might be the D (6 bases). This CDR3 has 15 amino acids. The germline gives CDR1 MNHEY, CDR2 SVGEGT. V gave up 3 bases and J gave up 6 bases, with 15 bases separating them. The CDR3 is CASSYLGGAGQPQHF. CDR3 coding DNA: TGTGCCAGCAGTTATCTAGGGGGGGCAGGTCAGCCCCAGCATTTT.

The chain has TRBV4-1 and TRBJ2-7, with D perhaps matching TRBD1 (5 bases). Germline CDR1 and CDR2: MGHRA and YSYEKL. Trimming cost V 0 bases and J 3 bases, with 9 bases left between them. This CDR3 is built from 14 residues. CDR3 region: CASSQDGAVYEQYF. In DNA, the CDR3 is TGCGCCAGCAGCCAAGATGGGGCGGTCTACGAGCAGTACTTC.

The chain recombines TRBV5-8 with TRBJ1-2, with D tentatively TRBD1 (5 bases). Per the germline V gene, CDR1 is SGHTS and CDR2 is YDEGEE. V lost 2 bases, J lost 6 bases, and 11 bases lay in between. This CDR3 has 13 residues. The CDR3 sequence: CASSFRVIDGYTF. For the CDR3, the DNA is TGTGCCAGCAGCTTCAGGGTTATAGATGGCTACACCTTC.

The chain has TRBV3-1 (or the pseudogene TRBV3-2) and TRBJ2-1, with 10 bases identical to TRBD2. The CDR3 is 18 amino acids. Per the germline V gene, CDR1 is LGHDT and CDR2 is YNNKEL (reference sequence). Germline trimming cut 0 bases from V and 12 bases from J; bases unmatched to any gene: 17. The CDR3 region has the DNA TGTGCCAGCAGCCAAGATGCCAGGGCTAGCGGGGGAAAACTCCTGCAGTTCTTC. Translation: CASSQDARASGGKLLQFF.

V gene TRBV27 combines with J gene TRBJ1-5, with D possibly matching TRBD1 (5 bases). This CDR3 region has 18 residues. Trimming cost V 5 bases and J 0 bases, with 20 bases left between them. The germline V gene has CDR1 MNHEY and CDR2 SMNVEV (reference sequence). The CDR3 spells CASSPVGEEGNSNQPQHF. The CDR3 coding sequence is TGTGCCAGCAGTCCAGTGGGGGAGGAGGGAAATAGCAATCAGCCCCAGCATTTT.

The chain joins TRBV7-9 to TRBJ2-5, with 7 bases aligning to TRBD2. Losses at the gene ends were 0 bases for V and 1 base for J; bases not matched to a gene: 2. This CDR3 contains 15 residues. CDR1 and CDR2 from the germline V gene are SEHNR and FQNEAQ (reference sequence). The CDR3 protein is CASSLAGGTQETQYF. The CDR3 DNA follows: TGTGCCAGCAGCTTAGCGGGGGGGACCCAAGAGACCCAGTACTTC.

The rearrangement joins TRBV10-3 to TRBJ1-1; 9 bases fit TRBD1. The V segment lost 4 bases and the J segment 4 bases; nucleotides outside the gene matches: 4. CDR1 ENHRY and CDR2 SYGVKD come from the germline V gene. The CDR3 extends over 14 amino acids. CDR3 bases: TGTGCCATCAGTGTACGACAGGGGGGCACTGAAGCTTTCTTT. This translates into CAISVRQGGTEAFF.

V and J are TRBV7-2 and TRBJ2-4; TRBD1 matches 10 bases. V shed 4 bases, J shed 7 bases, and the junction held 4 bases outside the gene matches. The CDR3 covers 14 residues. Germline CDR1 reads SGHTA; CDR2 reads FQGNSA. The DNA for the CDR3 is TGTGCCAGCAGCTCCGGGACAGGGGCGAACATTCAGTACTTC. As protein: CASSSGTGANIQYF.

This sequence joins TRBV6-4 and TRBJ1-1; D is unclear. The CDR3 spans 13 residues. In germline, CDR1 is MRHNA, CDR2 SNTAGT. The V end was cut by 6 bases, the J end by 7 bases, with 15 bases between. The CDR3 coding sequence is TGTGCCAGCAGCGCCCAGAGCGCGGGTGAAGCTTTCTTT. Protein sequence: CASSAQSAGEAFF.

V gene TRBV5-1 combines with J gene TRBJ1-3; D uncertain. The V and J ends lost 0 bases and 0 bases respectively, with 7 bases between them. This CDR3 has 15 amino acids. Per the germline V gene, CDR1 is SGHRS and CDR2 is YFSETQ. The CDR3, as DNA: TGCGCCAGCAGCTTGGCGGAGACCTCTGGAAACACCATATATTTT. It encodes CASSLAETSGNTIYF. Complete variable domain (other parts from reference TRBV5-1 and TRBJ1-3): KAGVTQTPRYLIKTRGQQVTLSCSPISGHRSVSWYQQTPGQGLQFLFEYFSETQRNKGNFPGRFSGRQFSNSRSEMNVSTLELGDSALYLCASSLAETSGNTIYFGEGSWLTVV.

This rearrangement joins TRBV4-3 to TRBJ1-2, with D tentatively TRBD1 (5 bases). The CDR3 consists of 15 residues. V lost 4 bases to trimming and J lost 2 bases, with 14 bases between them. Germline CDR1 and CDR2: LGHNA and YSLEER. CDR3 DNA: TGCGCCAGCAGCCCATTACCCAGGGAAAACTATGGCTACACCTTC. Translating gives CASSPLPRENYGYTF.

The chain recombines TRBV28 with TRBJ1-5, with 8 bases identical to TRBD1. With 6 bases clipped from V and 9 bases from J, the junction kept 13 bases outside the gene matches. The CDR3 consists of 15 residues. Germline values: CDR1 MDHEN, CDR2 SYDVKM. DNA of the CDR3: TGTGCCAGCAGCCCCCGGGACAGGTTCGATCGGCCCCAGCATTTT. This encodes CASSPRDRFDRPQHF.

The V call is TRBV19, the J call TRBJ1-2; 8 positions match TRBD1. CDR3 length: 15 residues. V gave up 2 bases and J gave up 5 bases; unmatched junction bases: 7. The germline gives CDR1 LNHDA, CDR2 SQIVND (reference sequence). The CDR3 is CASSIRTGSSYGYTF. In DNA, the CDR3 is TGTGCCAGTAGTATAAGGACAGGGAGTTCGTATGGCTACACCTTC.

The CDR3 loop reads CASRRQNTEAFF. The DNA of the CDR3 is TGTGCCAGCAGAAGACAGAACACTGAAGCTTTCTTT. This chain uses TRBV2 with TRBJ1-1; D is unresolved. Germline CDR1 reads SNHLY; CDR2 reads FYNNEI. Trimming stripped 6 bases from V and 1 base from J, with 6 bases between. The CDR3 totals 12 residues.

The CDR3 DNA is TGTGCCAGTTGGCAACCCTCCACTAGCAATCAGCCCCAGCATTTT. Amino acids: CASWQPSTSNQPQHF. The chain joins TRBV19 to TRBJ1-5, with D uncertain. This CDR3 spans 15 amino acids. V lost 8 bases and J lost 0, with 14 bases in between. CDR1 and CDR2 (germline): LNHDA, SQIVND (reference sequence).

V and J are TRBV28 and TRBJ2-7, with D perhaps matching TRBD2 (6 bases). CDR3 length equals 13 residues. Germline V gives CDR1 MDHEN, CDR2 SYDVKM. V was cut by 8 bases and J by 4 bases, with 15 bases left in between. CDR3 sequence: CASPNTRGYEQYF. CDR3 nucleotide sequence: TGTGCCAGCCCAAATACCCGGGGGTACGAGCAGTACTTC. Variable domain in full (rest from reference TRBV28 and TRBJ2-7): DVKVTQSSRYLVKRTGEKVFLECVQDMDHENMFWYRQDPGLGLRLIYFSYDVKMKEKGDIPEGYSVSREKKERFSLILESASTNQTSMYLCASPNTRGYEQYFGPGTRLTVT.

V is TRBV5-1 and J is TRBJ2-7; D might be TRBD1 (6 bases). This CDR3 comprises 17 residues. The ends were cut back, 4 bases at V and 3 bases at J, with 23 bases in the middle. CDR1 and CDR2 (germline): SGHRS, YFSETQ. In nucleotides, the CDR3 is TGCGCCAGCAGCCCAATGGGGGCCGCGGTTTTAAACTACGAGCAGTACTTC. Translation: CASSPMGAAVLNYEQYF.